This TCR beta chain was documented in a study of siplizumab effects on memory and regulatory T cells. The CDR3 covers 16 residues. Trimming removed 4 bases from V and 4 bases from J; junction bases left unmatched: 9. CDR1 MNHEY and CDR2 SMNVEV come from the germline V gene (reference sequence). Profiled with immunoSEQ multiplex PCR; TCRdb holds only in-frame clones, not every one. The table lists some 97,000 clones, 92% of them singletons. The sequence was collected from a human donor in good health. The V gene is TRBV27, the J gene TRBJ1-4; TRBD1 matches 7 bases. Sequencing was carried out using Tregs sorted from blood. The CDR3 here is CASSYSGQRYNEKLFF. CDR3 bases: TGTGCCAGCAGTTACTCGGGACAGAGATATAATGAAAAACTGTTTTTT.